Sequencing of this T cell receptor beta chain was carried out in a study of CD8+ T cells in alopecia areata (dated by TCRdb to between 2017 and 2018). In the study overall: The treated patients, all with moderate-to-severe alopecia areata, were enrolled in an open-label pilot trial of oral tofacitinib given at 5 to 10 mg twice daily. Tofacitinib was administered for 6 to 18 months, and 6 months of follow-up off drug were then conducted to assess delayed response and recurrence. Disease severity in treated patients was measured with the SALT score, which quantifies the percentage of affected scalp surface area. The study used high-throughput TCRbeta sequencing to examine T cell clonal expansion in alopecia areata, in both the C3H/HeJ mouse model and human patients. Scalp tissue and sorted CD4+ and CD8+ peripheral blood T cells from patchy and totalis/universalis alopecia areata patients and from healthy controls were covered by human TCRbeta sequencing. Tofacitinib-treated patients had biopsies at baseline and at 4 and 24 weeks of treatment, with a later scalp biopsy in several patients. Scalp clonality was compared among normal scalp (n=4), patchy alopecia areata scalp (n=8), and alopecia totalis/universalis scalp (n=8). RNA came from the PAXgene miRNA kit for fixed scalp, the miRNeasy kit for PBMCs, and the RNeasy kit for mouse skin. immunoSEQ multiplex PCR using 35 Vbeta forward primers and 13 Jbeta reverse primers was used to amplify TCRbeta CDR3 regions. The investigation overall reported the following: With tofacitinib, both scalp clonality and the number of expanded CD8+ clones among the top 100 scalp clones went down significantly. Lesional scalp, especially in alopecia totalis/universalis, showed higher clonality and more expanded CD8+ clones than normal scalp, suggesting antigenic drive. Scalp TCR repertoire analysis is complicated because resident alphabeta T cells in normal human skin are also sequenced, whereas mouse skin is dominated by gammadelta T cells. Because the treated cohort was small and included a single nonresponder, larger studies are needed to assess links between baseline CD8+ expansion and response. TCR sequences shared between patients were less clear than in mice, possibly partly because of HLA diversity in the patient population. Many expanded lesional clones persisted in scalp and blood during tofacitinib treatment, which may partly explain relapse after stopping treatment.

Concerning this clone: Its antigen is unknown. Per-base quality was not reported, and no clone a single base away is much larger than it.

V is reduced by 5 bases and J by 5 bases, leaving a spacing of 12 bases between them. CDR1 and CDR2 are read off the germline V gene (reference sequence) as LNHDA and SQIVND. The CDR3 measures 13 amino acids from cysteine to phenylalanine. Left in the record is the CDR3 DNA by itself, 39 bases read in frame from the first base. In the paper's terms, the treatment or condition label means: oral pan-JAK inhibitor, 5-10 mg twice daily. From alopecia areata patients, peripheral blood was collected along with lesional scalp punch biopsies. PBMCs were isolated by density centrifugation and stained for CD3, CD4 and CD8, after which CD4+ and CD8+ T cells were sorted on a FACSAria. The library was built by means of the immunoSEQ multiplex PCR assay. To provide template for TCR sequencing, every sample had RNA extracted and reverse transcribed into cDNA. First-strand cDNA was synthesized using SuperScript III with a 2:1 mix of oligo-dT and random hexamers. A synthetic immune receptor repertoire was used to measure amplification bias, and any remaining bias was corrected computationally. The paper's processing steps were these. Raw reads were preprocessed to remove errors, and CDR3 was defined by IMGT conventions from the conserved cysteine to phenylalanine. Clonality was computed by normalizing Shannon entropy by log2 of the number of productive unique TCRs and subtracting the result from 1. Whether each scalp clone was CD4 or CD8 was inferred by checking scalp TCRbeta sequences against the CD4 and CD8 repertoires from sorted blood. The table comes from immuneACCESS by way of TCRdb, which keeps in-frame sequences with V and J called. Part of the clones is missing from these tables; in studies checked, under half for an unresolved V gene and the rest for unknown reasons. V and J calls plus clone size are reproduced from that table; the DNA served to infer D and trimming. Here the sample has about 200,000 clones; under 80% occur a single time. Of the sample, about 1.3% falls within the top ten clones.

The sequence is built from TRBV19 and TRBJ1-2; the D region possibly corresponds to TRBD1 (5 bases align). This clonotype was obtained from a human donor with alopecia areata. The starting material was CD4+ T cells sorted from blood, obtained around week 50, from a patient treated with tofacitinib. Read as DNA, the sequence is TGTGCCAGTAGTCGGGCAGGGCCTTATGGCTACACCTTC. Its translation is CASSRAGPYGYTF. Where the CDR3 stops, the reference TRBV19 and TRBJ1-2 genes take over; the full variable domain is DGGITQSPKYLFRKEGQNVTLSCEQNLNHDAMYWYRQDPGQGLRLIYYSQIVNDFQKGDIAEGYSVSREKKESFPLTVTSAQKNPTAFYLCASSRAGPYGYTFGSGTRLTVV.